This T cell receptor (beta chain) was observed in a study of blood T cell repertoires in COVID-19. As for the study in general: Samples taken during acute and convalescent COVID-19 were collected in the United States, Italy and Spain. T cells, B-cell-depleted T cells, or PBMCs provided the cDNA or gDNA that served as material.

V dropped 5 bases and J dropped 2; count of bases not matched to a gene: 2. Germline V gene data show CDR1 as PRHDT and CDR2 as FYEKMQ (reference sequence). The CDR3 runs 14 residues. Seattle patient enrollment occurred during active infection, with longitudinal follow-up thereafter. This clone was counted a few times. How the authors handled the data: Reference gene primer amplification yielded estimated nucleated cell counts. The method was immunoSEQ multiplex PCR; TCRdb's version includes in-frame clones alone and lacks a portion of them. V, J and clone size were drawn from that table, and D and trimming were deduced from the DNA. The top ten hold around 4.8% of the sample, which has tens of thousands of clones, 80% to 90% seen once.

Input material: peripheral blood. The chain links TRBV13 to TRBJ2-5; 10 positions agree with TRBD1. The sequence came from a man of 80 years or more with COVID-19, enrolled during active disease. CDR3 nucleotides: TGTGCCAGCAGCGGACAGGGGGGACAAGAGACCCAGTACTTC. Its translation is CASSGQGGQETQYF.